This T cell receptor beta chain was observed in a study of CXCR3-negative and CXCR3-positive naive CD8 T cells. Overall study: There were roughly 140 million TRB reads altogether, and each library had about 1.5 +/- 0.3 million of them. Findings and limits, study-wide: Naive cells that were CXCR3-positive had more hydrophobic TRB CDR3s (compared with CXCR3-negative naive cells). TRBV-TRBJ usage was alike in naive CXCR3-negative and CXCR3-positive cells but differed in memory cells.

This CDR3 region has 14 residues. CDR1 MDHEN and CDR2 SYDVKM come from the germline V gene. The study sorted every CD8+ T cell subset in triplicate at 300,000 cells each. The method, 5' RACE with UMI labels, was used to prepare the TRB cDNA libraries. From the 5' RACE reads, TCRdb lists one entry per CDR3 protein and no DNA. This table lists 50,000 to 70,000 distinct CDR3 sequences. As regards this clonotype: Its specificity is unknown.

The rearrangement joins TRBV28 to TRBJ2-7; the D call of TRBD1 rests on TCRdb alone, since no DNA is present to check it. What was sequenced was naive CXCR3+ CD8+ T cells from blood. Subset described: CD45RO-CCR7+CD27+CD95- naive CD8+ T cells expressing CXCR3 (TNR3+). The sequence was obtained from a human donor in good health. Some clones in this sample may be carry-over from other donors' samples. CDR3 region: CASSGQGGVYEQYF.